These 28 T cell receptor beta chains were sequenced from one sample in a study of OX40 agonist ivuxolimab in advanced cancers. Profiling relied on immunoSEQ multiplex PCR, and the TCRdb table lists in-frame clones only, not all of them. The table includes tens of thousands of clones, more than 70% detected once. The input for sequencing was CD4+ or CD8+ T cells sorted from blood, taken in a trial of the OX40 agonist ivuxolimab. The source of these receptors is an adult with an advanced solid tumor such as melanoma, head and neck, liver or kidney cancer.

V gene TRBV6-5 combines with J gene TRBJ1-1; D is uncertain. V was cut by 6 bases and J by 4 bases, with 12 bases left in between. Germline V lookup: CDR1 MNHEY, CDR2 SVGAGI. CDR3 length: 13 amino acids. The CDR3 loop is CASSKERPTEAFF. CDR3 coding DNA: TGTGCCAGCAGCAAAGAAAGACCCACTGAAGCTTTCTTT.

The genes are TRBV19 and TRBJ1-1, with TRBD1 as a possible D gene (5 bases). CDR3 length: 12 amino acids. Trimming stripped 6 bases from V and 3 bases from J, with 8 bases between. From germline, CDR1 is LNHDA and CDR2 SQIVND (reference sequence). The CDR3 nucleotides are TGTGCCAGTAGAGACAGATACACTGAAGCTTTCTTT. Translated, it gives CASRDRYTEAFF.

This clone was recorded only once. V and J are TRBV5-1 and TRBJ1-5, with 10 positions matching TRBD1. The CDR3 length is 16 residues. Germline assignment: CDR1 SGHRS and CDR2 YFSETQ. After removal of 0 bases from V and 5 bases from J, the junction contained 5 bases not matched to a gene. The DNA of the CDR3 is TGCGCCAGCAGCTTGGGGGACAGGGGTACGGATCAGCCCCAGCATTTT. This sequence encodes CASSLGDRGTDQPQHF.

The chain couples TRBV29-1 to TRBJ2-7, with D maybe TRBD1 (6 bases). Trimming shortened V by 7 bases and J by 4 bases, and 14 bases separated the two germline ends. There are 12 residues in the CDR3. CDR1 SQVTM and CDR2 ANQGSEA come from the germline V gene. The CDR3 sequence: CSANSQGYEQYF. The CDR3 coding sequence is TGCAGCGCCAACTCACAGGGTTACGAGCAGTACTTC.

The chain links TRBV5-4 to TRBJ2-1; D perhaps matches TRBD2 (5 bases). The CDR3 is 15 residues long. V lost 4 bases and J lost 0, with 11 bases in between. CDR1 is SGHNT and CDR2 is YYREEE in the germline V gene (reference sequence). CDR3 sequence: CASSPQRSSYNEQFF. The CDR3, as DNA: TGTGCCAGCAGCCCCCAGCGGAGCTCCTACAATGAGCAGTTCTTC.

Details on this clone: One end of the junction does not line up with germline, which may come from a read error. This rearrangement joins TRBV7-7 to TRBJ2-2; D is possibly TRBD2 (7 bases). The CDR3 runs 14 residues. Germline V gene sequence: CDR1 SSHAT, CDR2 FNYEAQ (reference sequence). CDR3 DNA: TGTGCTAGCAGCGAACAGGGAGGGGCCGGGGAGCTGTTTTTT. It translates to CASSEQGGAGELFF.

The chain has TRBV7-6 and TRBJ1-4, with unresolved D. V was trimmed by 1 base and J by 0 bases, leaving 6 bases between them. Germline CDR1 is SGHVS and CDR2 is FNYEAQ. This CDR3 is built from 15 residues. The CDR3 sequence: CASSLGTATNEKLFF. Here the CDR3 DNA reads TGTGCCAGCAGCTTAGGGACCGCAACTAATGAAAAACTGTTTTTT.

The V call is TRBV7-8, the J call TRBJ2-2; D is perhaps TRBD2 (5 bases). Trimming pared 4 bases from V and 5 bases from J, leaving 14 bases between. Germline V gene data show CDR1 as SGHVS and CDR2 as FQNEAQ. This CDR3 spans 15 amino acids. The CDR3 DNA follows: TGTGCCAGCAGCTCCCTCCGCACGGGGACCGGGGAGCTGTTTTTT. Translating it yields CASSSLRTGTGELFF.

The chain couples TRBV7-9 to TRBJ1-1; D possibly corresponds to TRBD1 (5 bases). The CDR3 contains 14 residues. The V end lost 7 bases, the J end lost 1 base, and 13 bases lay between the germline ends. The germline CDR1 and CDR2 sequences are SEHNR and FQNEAQ (reference sequence). The CDR3 nucleotides read TGTGCCAGCATTGTCGGGACCGAGAACACTGAAGCTTTCTTT. It specifies CASIVGTENTEAFF.

The chain has TRBV7-2 and TRBJ1-1, with a tentative D call TRBD1 (6 bases). Germline V CDR1 and CDR2: SGHTA, FQGNSA. This CDR3 has 16 amino acids. V lost 1 base and J lost 5, with 17 bases in between. The CDR3 sequence is CASSLEGGHLRTEAFF. CDR3 in DNA: TGTGCCAGCAGCTTAGAGGGGGGACACTTGAGGACTGAAGCTTTCTTT.

This clone was picked up a small number of times. This chain uses TRBV9 with TRBJ1-1; D call uncertain. The length of the CDR3 is 13 residues. V dropped 3 bases and J dropped 1 base, with 7 bases sitting between them. In germline, CDR1 is SGDLS, CDR2 YYNGEE. The CDR3 here is CASSARSNTEAFF. In nucleotides, the CDR3 is TGTGCCAGCAGCGCCCGGTCGAACACTGAAGCTTTCTTT.

The chain uses TRBV6-1 and TRBJ2-2; tentatively, D is TRBD1 (5 bases). Trimming took off 8 bases at V and 0 bases at J, with 7 bases between the two ends. The CDR3 spans 13 residues. In germline, CDR1 is MNHNS, CDR2 SASEGT. This CDR3 is CASHRSNTGELFF. CDR3 sequence (DNA): TGTGCCAGCCACAGGTCGAACACCGGGGAGCTGTTTTTT.

The V gene is TRBV6-5, the J gene TRBJ1-2; 8 bases align to TRBD1. V was clipped by 5 bases and J by 4 bases; unmatched bases: 9. The CDR3 has 15 amino acids. CDR1 and CDR2 from the germline V gene are MNHEY and SVGAGI. Here the CDR3 DNA reads TGTGCCAGCAGTAAGACGACCGGGACAGGCTATGGCTACACCTTC. It codes for CASSKTTGTGYGYTF.

This clone came up many times. This rearrangement joins TRBV5-6 to TRBJ1-2; 8 bases match TRBD1. The V and J ends lost 0 bases and 8 bases, in that order; junction bases with no gene match: 9. The germline V gene has CDR1 SGHDT and CDR2 YYEEEE. The CDR3 loop spans 15 amino acids. The CDR3 loop is CASSLETGVLRGYTF. For the CDR3, the DNA is TGTGCCAGCAGCTTGGAGACAGGGGTTCTGCGGGGCTACACCTTC.

Regarding this clone: A junction boundary mismatches the germline segment, possibly from a read error. This chain connects TRBV14 to TRBJ1-2; D perhaps matches TRBD1 (5 bases). The CDR3 has 11 residues. From germline, CDR1 is SGHDN and CDR2 FVKESK. CDR3 sequence reads: CASSQNRDYSF. CDR3 coding DNA: TGTGCCAGCAGCCAAAACCGGGACTACAGCTTC.

V is TRBV6-5 and J is TRBJ1-6; D ambiguous. The V and J ends lost 7 bases and 7 bases respectively, with 11 bases between them. Germline V gene data show CDR1 as MNHEY and CDR2 as SVGAGI. The CDR3 has 13 residues. The CDR3 is CASTAGINSPLHF. In nucleotides, the CDR3 is TGTGCCAGCACCGCTGGGATCAATTCACCCCTCCACTTT.

The chain has TRBV19 and TRBJ2-3; the match to TRBD2 covers 8 bases. Germline V lookup: CDR1 LNHDA, CDR2 SQIVND (reference sequence). The CDR3 is made up of 16 amino acids. J was trimmed by 1 base and V by 6 bases; bases with no gene match: 9. The CDR3 nucleotides are TGTGCCAGTAGCAGCCCCTTGACTAGCGGCACAGATACGCAGTATTTT. This gives the protein CASSSPLTSGTDTQYF.

This chain connects TRBV5-1 to TRBJ2-3, with 10 bases fitting TRBD1. The CDR3 runs to 15 residues. Germline V gene data show CDR1 as SGHRS and CDR2 as YFSETQ. V dropped 4 bases and J dropped 4; count of bases not matched to a gene: 6. The CDR3 DNA sequence: TGCGCCAGCAGCACCGGGACAGGGGTAGCAGATACGCAGTATTTT. It encodes CASSTGTGVADTQYF.

The table lists this clone with a count of one. The CDR3 DNA reads as TGTGCCAGCAGCTTCAGGACAGGGGGCTCTAATTCACCCCTCCACTTT. It encodes CASSFRTGGSNSPLHF. V usage is TRBV11-1 and J usage is TRBJ1-6; TRBD1 matches at 11 bases. Germline lookup yields CDR1 SGHAT and CDR2 FQDESV (reference sequence). With V trimmed by 3 bases and J by 6 bases, 4 bases remained unmatched. This CDR3 spans 16 amino acids.

This clone has a handful of counts. The rearrangement uses TRBV6-4 and TRBJ2-1; 10 bases are a match to TRBD2. CDR3 length: 14 residues. CDR1 is MRHNA and CDR2 is SNTAGT in the germline V gene. The V and J ends lost 5 bases and 7 bases, in that order; junction bases with no gene match: 5. The CDR3 loop reads CASSIAGGRNEQFF. The DNA for the CDR3 is TGTGCCAGCAGTATAGCGGGGGGACGAAATGAGCAGTTCTTC.

The CDR3 protein is CASSQGGVGQVVGETQYF. CDR3 DNA sequence: TGTGCCAGCAGCCAAGGGGGGGTGGGACAGGTGGTGGGAGAGACCCAGTACTTC. The V and J genes are TRBV4-2 and TRBJ2-5; TRBD1 aligns across 8 bases. Trimming at V came to 1 base and at J to 4 bases, leaving 14 bases not matched to a gene. This CDR3 is 18 amino acids long. Germline assignment: CDR1 LGHNA and CDR2 YNFKEQ.

The J gene is TRBJ2-7, the V gene TRBV7-9, with 12 bases matching TRBD2. J was trimmed by 0 bases and V by 5 bases; bases with no gene match: 14. The germline gives CDR1 SEHNR, CDR2 FQNEAQ (reference sequence). This CDR3 has 19 amino acids. CDR3 DNA sequence: TGTGCCAGCAGCCCGGGGAGGAGGACTAGCGGGGTCTACTCCTACGAGCAGTACTTC. Residues: CASSPGRRTSGVYSYEQYF.

The chain has TRBV7-6 and TRBJ2-2, with D tentatively TRBD1 (5 bases). Trimming took off 1 base at V and 6 bases at J, with 9 bases between the two ends. The germline V gene has CDR1 SGHVS and CDR2 FNYEAQ. This CDR3 region has 14 residues. CDR3 in DNA: TGTGCCAGCAGCTTAGGGCAGGGCTCCGGGGAGCTGTTTTTT. Encoded protein: CASSLGQGSGELFF.

This sequence joins TRBV7-2 and TRBJ2-5; D not certain. Germline loops: CDR1 SGHTA, CDR2 FQGNSA. The CDR3 contains 13 residues. Trimming stripped 2 bases from V and 3 bases from J, with 7 bases between. The CDR3 region has the DNA TGTGCCAGCAGCTTAAGTATAAAAGAGACCCAGTACTTC. Translated: CASSLSIKETQYF.

The chain recombines TRBV4-1 with TRBJ1-6, with D unresolved. Per germline, CDR1 MGHRA and CDR2 YSYEKL. The ends were cut back, 0 bases at V and 5 bases at J, with 5 bases in the middle. CDR3 length: 14 residues. The CDR3 spells CASSQDRNNSPLHF. The CDR3 DNA reads TGCGCCAGCAGCCAAGATAGAAATAATTCACCCCTCCACTTT.

This sequence joins TRBV9 and TRBJ2-7; either TRBD1 or TRBD2 may supply D (5 bases each). From germline, CDR1 is SGDLS and CDR2 YYNGEE. This CDR3 region has 16 residues. V gave up 6 bases and J gave up 3 bases, with 22 bases separating them. CDR3 loop: CASTPIEGYLIYEQYF. The CDR3, as DNA: TGTGCCAGCACCCCGATTGAGGGGTATTTGATCTACGAGCAGTACTTC.

V is TRBV7-3 and J is TRBJ1-2; D gene ambiguous. Germline V gene sequence: CDR1 SGHTA, CDR2 FQGTGA. V lost 5 bases to trimming and J lost 7 bases, with 17 bases between them. The CDR3 contains 14 residues. CDR3 sequence (DNA): TGTGCCAGCAGCCCCACGGGAGCCGAAGGTGGCTACACCTTC. Amino acid sequence: CASSPTGAEGGYTF.

This clone came up a few times. Here the CDR3 reads CASSVDGNTEAFF. CDR3 sequence (DNA): TGTGCCAGCAGCGTAGACGGGAACACTGAAGCTTTCTTT. V usage is TRBV9 and J usage is TRBJ1-1; D ambiguous. The CDR3 runs 13 residues. V was shortened by 0 bases and J by 1 base, with 4 bases between the two germline ends. Germline V CDR1 and CDR2: SGDLS, YYNGEE.